The clone carrying this T cell receptor (beta chain) was observed many times. Clinical symptoms, serum thyroxine and TRAb, thyroid ultrasound and orbital computed tomography together formed the diagnostic basis. This CDR3 is built from 15 residues. Germline values: CDR1 SGHTA, CDR2 FQGTGA. V lost 5 bases to trimming and J lost 0 bases, with 10 bases between them. The data are from a study of T cells in Graves' hyperthyroidism and ophthalmopathy. RNA transcripts served as the template for amplifying TCR beta CDR3 regions. TCR CDR3 regions were first amplified by RT-PCR with HTBI primers. MiXCR, applied by TCRdb to the multiplex PCR reads, yields one record per CDR3 protein. The table includes about 480,000 distinct CDR3 sequences, 14% detected once.

The sequenced material came from blood. This chain links TRBV7-3 with TRBJ2-2; D not certain. The clonotype originates from a woman under 30 with Graves' hyperthyroidism. DNA of the CDR3: TGTGCCAGCAGCCCCCTTCGGGCGAACACCGGGGAGCTGTTTTTT. Protein: CASSPLRANTGELFF. The full variable domain, completed using reference TRBV7-3 and TRBJ2-2, is GAGVSQTPSNKVTEKGKYVELRCDPISGHTALYWYRQSLGQGPEFLIYFQGTGAADDSGLPNDRFFAVRPEGSVSTLKIQRTERGDSAVYLCASSPLRANTGELFFGEGSRLTVL.